The entry that follows covers one T cell receptor (beta chain) sequence. Its antigen remains unidentified. The data were obtained in a study of vaccination effects on CD4 cells after COVID-19. Study observations and caveats: Clones arising from infection and from vaccination showed marked clonal contraction late after vaccination. Convalescent patients were few in the study, and early post-infection timepoints were absent.

The germline V gene encodes CDR1 LNHNV and CDR2 YYDKDF (reference sequence). V gave up 5 bases and J gave up 6 bases; unmatched junction bases: 3. CDR3 length: 13 amino acids. Method: immunoSEQ multiplex PCR; TCRdb's copy keeps in-frame clones and lacks some. Seen here are 63,000 or so clones, about 69% observed once, and the top ten hold about 5%. Antigen-specific CD4+ T cells were expanded with viral peptide pools in the ViraFEST assay before sequencing. An approximately 10-day culture period preceded the isolation of CD4+ T cells. PCR confirmed that the person was infected with SARS-CoV-2 between March and December 2020. It was with roughly 10 IU/ml IL-2 and about 10 ug/ml peptides that some 1.8 million PBMC per well were cultured. A half-medium replacement with IL-2 medium was carried out on days 3 and 7.

The source is a human donor who had a prior SARS-CoV-2 infection. Sequences were derived from CD4+ T cells from PBMCs cultured with HIV peptides, sampled before COVID-19 vaccination. Subset given: HIV-1 Nef peptide pool negative control/reference culture. V is TRBV15 and J is TRBJ1-2; 10 nucleotides agree with TRBD1. CDR3 nucleotide sequence: TGTGCCACCAGCTCCGACAGGGGGCATGGCTACACCTTC. It is translated as CATSSDRGHGYTF.